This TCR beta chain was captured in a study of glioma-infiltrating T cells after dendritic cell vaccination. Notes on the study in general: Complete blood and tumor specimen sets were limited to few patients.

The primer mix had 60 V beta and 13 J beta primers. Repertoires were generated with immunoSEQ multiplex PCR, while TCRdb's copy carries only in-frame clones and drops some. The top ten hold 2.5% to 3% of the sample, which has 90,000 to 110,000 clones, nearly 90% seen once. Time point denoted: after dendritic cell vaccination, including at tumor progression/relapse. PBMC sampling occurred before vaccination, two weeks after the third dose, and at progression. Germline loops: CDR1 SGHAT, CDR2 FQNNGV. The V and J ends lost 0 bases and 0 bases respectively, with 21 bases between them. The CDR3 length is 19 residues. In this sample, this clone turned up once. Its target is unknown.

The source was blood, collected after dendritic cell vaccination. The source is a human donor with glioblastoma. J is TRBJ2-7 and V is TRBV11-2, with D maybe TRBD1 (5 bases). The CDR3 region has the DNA TGTGCCAGCAGCTTAGACCCTTCCTTTGGGGCAGGCCTCTCCTACGAGCAGTACTTC. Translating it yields CASSLDPSFGAGLSYEQYF.